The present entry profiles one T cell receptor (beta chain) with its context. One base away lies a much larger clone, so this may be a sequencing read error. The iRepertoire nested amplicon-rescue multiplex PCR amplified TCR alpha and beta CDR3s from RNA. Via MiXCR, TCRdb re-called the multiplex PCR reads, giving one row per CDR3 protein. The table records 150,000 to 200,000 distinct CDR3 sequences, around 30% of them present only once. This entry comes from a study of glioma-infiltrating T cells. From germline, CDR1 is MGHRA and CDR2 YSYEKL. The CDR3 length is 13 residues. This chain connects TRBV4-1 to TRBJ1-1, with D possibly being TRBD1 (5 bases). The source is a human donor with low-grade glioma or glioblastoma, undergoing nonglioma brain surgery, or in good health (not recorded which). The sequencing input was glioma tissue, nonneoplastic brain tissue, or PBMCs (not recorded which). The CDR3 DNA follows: TGCGCCAGCAGCTATAAACCGGACACTAAAGCTTTCTTT. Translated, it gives CASSYKPDTKAFF.